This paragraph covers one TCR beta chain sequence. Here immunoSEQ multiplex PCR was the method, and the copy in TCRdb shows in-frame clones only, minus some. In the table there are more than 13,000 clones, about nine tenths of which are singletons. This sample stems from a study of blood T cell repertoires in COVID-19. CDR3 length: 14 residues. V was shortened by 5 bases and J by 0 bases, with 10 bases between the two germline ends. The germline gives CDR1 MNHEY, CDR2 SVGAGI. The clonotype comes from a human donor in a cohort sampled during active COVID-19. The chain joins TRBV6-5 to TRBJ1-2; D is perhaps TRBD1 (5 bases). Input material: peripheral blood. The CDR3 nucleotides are TGTGCCAGCAGTACCCTGACAGCTAACTATGGCTACACCTTC. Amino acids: CASSTLTANYGYTF.